What follows is one T cell receptor (beta chain) and its context. These data belong to a study of blood T cell repertoires in COVID-19. For the study at large: Material from acute and convalescent COVID-19 was sourced from the United States, Italy and Spain. Nucleic acid was either cDNA or gDNA, and it came from T cells, B-cell-depleted T cells, or PBMCs.

Data came from immunoSEQ multiplex PCR; TCRdb stores just in-frame clones and leaves some out. The table lists 400,000 to 550,000 clones, 85% to 90% of them singletons, with over 4% in the top ten. Sequencing was performed on peripheral blood. This TCR came from a woman aged 25 to 45 with acute or convalescent COVID-19.

Here the CDR3 DNA reads TGTGCCAGCGCCAGGCGGGGCGGGGGCCCTTGGGAGCAGTACTTC. This codes for CASARRGGGPWEQYF. The chain employs TRBV7-2 and TRBJ2-7; TRBD2 might be the D (7 bases). The CDR3 loop spans 15 amino acids. CDR1 SGHTA and CDR2 FQGNSA come from the germline V gene. Trimming took off 8 bases at V and 7 bases at J, with 24 bases between the two ends.